This T cell receptor beta chain came from a study of cytomegalovirus exposure and HLA in healthy donors. Study overall: The platform used for the approximately 130 validation repertoires matched that of the roughly 670 first-cohort repertoires, a later analysis reported.

The CDR3 extends over 13 amino acids. Germline CDR1 and CDR2: MNHNS and SASEGT. V lost 10 bases and J lost 5; bases outside the gene matches: 10. For this clone: What it recognizes is unknown.

Clones were sequenced by immunoSEQ multiplex PCR, and TCRdb holds only the in-frame ones, with some missing. The data show over 70,000 clones, about 90% seen once. Findings of the study overall: While the bulk of TCR sequences proved rare, some public TCRs turned up in many donors.

The origin of this receptor is a woman between 18 and 29 years old in good health and CMV-seropositive. The sample comprised PBMCs. V and J are TRBV6-1 and TRBJ2-7, with 8 bases identical to TRBD2. CDR3 bases: TGTGCCACTCTGCGCGGGACTAGGGACGAGCAGTACTTC. Amino acids: CATLRGTRDEQYF.